This T cell receptor beta chain was observed in a study of T-cell memory formation after mild COVID-19. Remarks on this clonotype: Its target is not known.

Trimming removed 5 bases from V and 4 bases from J, with 18 bases in between. The CDR3 has 15 residues. The germline gives CDR1 LGHNA, CDR2 YSLEER. Constant-segment-primed 5'RACE gave TCR alpha and TCR beta cDNA libraries with sample barcodes and UMIs. MiXCR was run by TCRdb on the 5' RACE reads, yielding one entry per CDR3 protein. The profile shows 350,000 to 500,000 distinct CDR3 sequences, 20% to 30% of them singletons. General study results and limits: Contracting CD4+ clones sat mainly in CM and EM; CD8+ in EMRA. Whereas later expanders leaned CD4+, clones contracting day 15 to 85 showed a balanced CD4/CD8 makeup. The appearance of some responding clones in pre-infection memory suggested that cross-reactive memory joined.

The specimen sequenced was PBMCs or a T cell subset sorted from them (not recorded which). This receptor was identified in an adult woman who had mild COVID-19 (a few samples of this study predate the infection). Cell type and time point are not known. The chain combines TRBV4-3 with TRBJ2-7; a weak D match, TRBD2 (6 bases). CDR3 sequence (DNA): TGCGCCAGCAGCAAGCACGGAGGGCTTACTTACGAGCAGTACTTC. As protein: CASSKHGGLTYEQYF.